The sequence of this TCR beta chain was determined in a study of blood T cell repertoires in COVID-19. For the study at large: The samples span acute and convalescent COVID-19 from the United States, Italy and Spain. Sample material is recorded as cDNA or gDNA derived from T cells, B-cell-depleted T cells, or PBMCs.

How the authors handled the data: Amplifying reference gene primers gave estimates of nucleated cell counts. Assay: immunoSEQ multiplex PCR; the TCRdb copy retains only in-frame clones and omits some. That table gives V, J and clone size, and the DNA gave D and trimming. Of fewer than 250,000 clones in the sample, around four fifths were seen once. Trimming took off 7 bases at V and 2 bases at J, with 15 bases between the two ends. CDR3 length equals 15 residues. Looked up from germline, CDR1 is MNHEY and CDR2 is SVGAGI. Source material: peripheral blood. The chain carries TRBV6-5 and TRBJ2-1, with D maybe TRBD2 (6 bases). The sequence was obtained from a man aged 45-60 years with acute or convalescent COVID-19. The CDR3 bases are TGTGCCAGCAACTTAGGGACTTCGACCTACAATGAGCAGTTCTTC. This encodes CASNLGTSTYNEQFF.